Presented here are 28 T cell receptor beta chains from one specimen sequenced in a study of blood T cell repertoires in COVID-19. Some clones are missing from TCRdb's copy, which holds only in-frame ones; the method was immunoSEQ multiplex PCR. The sample has fewer than 200,000 clones, roughly 88% seen once. The source material was peripheral blood. These receptors were obtained from a man aged 55 to 70 who had recovered from COVID-19.

CDR3 amino acids: CASSSRTGGYEQYF. The DNA for the CDR3 is TGCGCCAGCAGCTCCCGGACGGGAGGGTACGAGCAGTACTTC. This sequence joins TRBV5-1 and TRBJ2-7; 8 bases agree with TRBD2. The CDR3 is 14 residues long. Unmatched junction bases numbered 6, after V lost 3 bases and J lost 4 bases. The germline V gene encodes CDR1 SGHRS and CDR2 YFSETQ.

This clone appeared a single time. The chain recombines TRBV7-2 with TRBJ1-2; 10 positions match TRBD1. The CDR3 contains 16 residues. Germline CDR1 reads SGHTA; CDR2 reads FQGNSA. The V and J ends lost 5 bases and 2 bases, in that order; junction bases with no gene match: 8. CDR3 nucleotide sequence: TGTGCCAGCAGCAGTTCGACAGGGGGCGAAAACTATGGCTACACCTTC. Translating gives CASSSSTGGENYGYTF.

This clone appeared a few times. The chain employs TRBV7-2 and TRBJ2-7; D may be TRBD2 (5 bases). Germline assignment: CDR1 SGHTA and CDR2 FQGNSA. CDR3 size: 16 residues. V was trimmed by 5 bases and J by 2 bases, leaving 19 bases between them. CDR3: CASSLQAGDRPYEQYF. The CDR3 DNA is TGTGCCAGCAGCCTCCAAGCCGGGGATAGGCCCTACGAGCAGTACTTC.

The chain couples TRBV19 to TRBJ2-2; TRBD1 matches 8 bases. This CDR3 spans 18 amino acids. V lost 4 bases to trimming and J lost 0 bases; unmatched junction nucleotides: 10. CDR1 LNHDA and CDR2 SQIVND come from the germline V gene (reference sequence). The CDR3 DNA follows: TGTGCCAGTAGTACCGGACAGGGCATCCCAGCGAACACCGGGGAGCTGTTTTTT. Its protein is CASSTGQGIPANTGELFF.

V is TRBV7-8 and J is TRBJ1-2, with D perhaps TRBD1 (6 bases). Trimming cost V 11 bases and J 5 bases, with 15 bases left between them. This CDR3 has 12 residues. In germline, CDR1 is SGHVS, CDR2 FQNEAQ. The CDR3 protein is CAGGGRGYGYTF. In DNA form, the CDR3 reads TGTGCCGGTGGGGGCAGGGGATATGGCTACACCTTC.

The V gene is TRBV7-2, the J gene TRBJ2-1; 11 bases are shared with TRBD2. Germline V CDR1 and CDR2: SGHTA, FQGNSA. The CDR3 is made up of 15 amino acids. Unmatched junction bases numbered 3, after V lost 4 bases and J lost 4 bases. CDR3 loop: CASSSWTSGYNEQFF. For the CDR3, the DNA is TGTGCCAGCAGCTCCTGGACTAGCGGGTACAATGAGCAGTTCTTC.

This clone is a singleton in its sample. The chain employs TRBV5-5 and TRBJ1-2; TRBD1 matches 8 bases. The CDR3 sequence is 12 residues long. Germline values: CDR1 SGHKS, CDR2 YYEKEE (reference sequence). Trimming at V came to 3 bases and at J to 6 bases, leaving 1 base not matched to a gene. CDR3 in amino acids: CASSWTGNGYTF. The CDR3 nucleotides are TGTGCCAGCAGCTGGACAGGGAATGGCTACACCTTC.

V and J are TRBV9 and TRBJ2-5, with D perhaps matching TRBD2 (5 bases). Trimming pared 6 bases from V and 7 bases from J, leaving 25 bases between. The germline V gene has CDR1 SGDLS and CDR2 YYNGEE. CDR3 length equals 16 residues. CDR3 amino acids: CASTVRGDYQVGTQYF. CDR3 coding DNA: TGTGCCAGCACCGTTCGAGGAGACTACCAGGTCGGGACCCAGTACTTC.

This clone was seen only once. This chain links TRBV15 with TRBJ2-2; 7 bases line up with TRBD2. The trim removed 4 bases at V and 6 bases at J, leaving 8 bases unmatched. CDR3 length equals 15 residues. Germline V gene sequence: CDR1 LNHNV, CDR2 YYDKDF (reference sequence). In DNA form, the CDR3 reads TGTGCCACCAGCAAAGCGGGGAAAGGGGCCGGGGAGCTGTTTTTT. Protein product: CATSKAGKGAGELFF.

This clone has just one count. A read error may produce the germline difference seen at one junction end. V and J are TRBV7-7 and TRBJ2-1; TRBD1 is a possible D gene (5 bases). Germline V gene data show CDR1 as SSHAT and CDR2 as FNYEAQ (reference sequence). The CDR3 length is 14 residues. CDR3 sequence reads: CASSLQTDDNEQFF. CDR3 DNA: TGTGCTAGCAGCTTACAGACAGATGACAATGAGCAGTTCTTC.

The genes are TRBV6-5 and TRBJ1-2; 10 bases map to TRBD1. Losses at the gene ends were 1 base for V and 2 bases for J; bases not matched to a gene: 4. The CDR3 loop spans 16 amino acids. Germline assignment: CDR1 MNHEY and CDR2 SVGAGI. The DNA of the CDR3 is TGTGCCAGCAGTTACTACGCGGGACAGGGGAACTATGGCTACACCTTC. Translating it yields CASSYYAGQGNYGYTF.

V is TRBV3-1 (or the pseudogene TRBV3-2) and J is TRBJ2-3, with TRBD2 matching 12 bases. Germline CDR1 is LGHDT and CDR2 is YNNKEL (reference sequence). With V trimmed by 4 bases and J by 3 bases, 2 bases remained unmatched. The length of the CDR3 is 15 residues. CDR3 amino acids: CASSPGLAGTDTQYF. The CDR3 bases are TGTGCCAGCAGCCCAGGACTAGCGGGGACAGATACGCAGTATTTT.

CDR3 amino acids: CASSEVFGQGFSQPQHF. DNA of the CDR3: TGTGCCAGCAGTGAAGTTTTTGGGCAGGGATTTAGTCAGCCCCAGCATTTT. This chain uses TRBV6-1 with TRBJ1-5, with a possible D match to TRBD1 (5 bases). The CDR3 sequence is 17 residues long. Trimming pared 1 base from V and 6 bases from J, leaving 19 bases between. From germline, CDR1 is MNHNS and CDR2 SASEGT.

The rearrangement uses TRBV15 and TRBJ2-3; 9 positions agree with TRBD1. The CDR3 spans 16 residues. In germline, CDR1 is LNHNV, CDR2 YYDKDF (reference sequence). Trimming took 1 base from V and 1 from J; bases not matched to a gene: 3. CDR3 amino acids: CATSRGQGVGTDTQYF. The DNA of the CDR3 is TGTGCCACCAGCAGAGGACAGGGGGTAGGCACAGATACGCAGTATTTT. Variable domain in full (rest from reference TRBV15 and TRBJ2-3): DAMVIQNPRYQVTQFGKPVTLSCSQTLNHNVMYWYQQKSSQAPKLLFHYYDKDFNNEADTPDNFQSRRPNTSFCFLDIRSPGLGDTAMYLCATSRGQGVGTDTQYFGPGTRLTVL.

Here the CDR3 reads CASGQGLYEQYF. In DNA form, the CDR3 reads TGTGCCAGCGGCCAGGGGCTCTACGAGCAGTACTTC. The chain joins TRBV7-9 to TRBJ2-7, with a possible D match to TRBD1 (6 bases). Trimming left V 8 bases short and J 3 bases short, with 11 bases between. Germline loops: CDR1 SEHNR, CDR2 FQNEAQ (reference sequence). This CDR3 is 12 amino acids long.

The chain couples TRBV5-1 to TRBJ2-2, with D perhaps TRBD1 (5 bases). V was trimmed by 2 bases and J by 3 bases, leaving 11 bases between them. CDR1 is SGHRS and CDR2 is YFSETQ in the germline V gene. This CDR3 has 15 residues. CDR3 region: CASSFGARDTGELFF. The CDR3 DNA reads TGCGCCAGCAGCTTTGGGGCTCGGGACACCGGGGAGCTGTTTTTT.

J is TRBJ2-2 and V is TRBV4-3; TRBD1 matches 11 bases. Germline V CDR1 and CDR2: LGHNA, YSLEER. This CDR3 has 16 amino acids. J lost 7 bases, V lost 0 bases, and 4 bases had no gene match. The DNA for the CDR3 is TGCGCCAGCAGCCAAGAAGTGGGACAGGGGGGCGGGGAGCTGTTTTTT. Its protein is CASSQEVGQGGGELFF.

The rearrangement joins TRBV19 to TRBJ2-7; D gene uncertain. The CDR3 is made up of 15 amino acids. The V end was cut by 0 bases, the J end by 2 bases, with 11 bases between. Germline loops: CDR1 LNHDA, CDR2 SQIVND (reference sequence). The CDR3 protein is CASSIDSTVTYEQYF. As DNA, the CDR3 is TGTGCCAGTAGTATAGATTCCACTGTAACCTACGAGCAGTACTTC.

With regard to this clone: Additional DNA sequences in this sample encode the identical CDR3. The V call is TRBV25-1, the J call TRBJ1-1; 9 nucleotides match TRBD1. Per germline, CDR1 MGHDK and CDR2 SYGVNS. The CDR3 totals 14 residues. Trimming took 6 bases from V and 0 from J; bases not matched to a gene: 2. The CDR3 is CASRGQGLNTEAFF. For the CDR3, the DNA is TGTGCCAGCAGAGGACAGGGGTTGAACACTGAAGCTTTCTTT.

CDR3 nucleotides: TGTGCCAGCAGTTATAGTTCCTCCCTCCACTTT. Protein: CASSYSSSLHF. The chain employs TRBV12-3 or TRBV12-4 and TRBJ1-6, with D unresolved. V gave up 4 bases and J gave up 14 bases, with 9 bases separating them. CDR3 length equals 11 residues.

This chain joins TRBV19 and TRBJ2-7; a weak D match, TRBD2 (5 bases). The V end lost 2 bases, the J end lost 3 bases, and 8 bases lay between the germline ends. The V gene's germline CDR1 is LNHDA and CDR2 SQIVND (reference sequence). The CDR3 contains 13 residues. CDR3: CASSITEDYEQYF. The CDR3 DNA follows: TGTGCCAGTAGTATAACGGAGGACTACGAGCAGTACTTC.

The V gene is TRBV29-1, the J gene TRBJ1-4; 8 positions agree with TRBD1. The germline V gene encodes CDR1 SQVTM and CDR2 ANQGSEA. The V segment lost 8 bases and the J segment 8 bases; nucleotides outside the gene matches: 7. The CDR3 sequence is 12 residues long. The CDR3 DNA sequence: TGCAGCACACGGACAGGGAACGAAAAACTGTTTTTT. Amino acids: CSTRTGNEKLFF.

The chain recombines TRBV7-9 with TRBJ2-5; TRBD2 matches 8 bases. Germline V gene lookup returns CDR1 SEHNR and CDR2 FQNEAQ (reference sequence). V trimming: 1 base; J trimming: 5 bases; junction bases outside the gene matches: 6. The CDR3 loop spans 15 amino acids. The CDR3 spells CASSLGTSPWETQYF. The CDR3 nucleotides are TGTGCCAGCAGCTTAGGGACTAGCCCGTGGGAGACCCAGTACTTC. Together with reference TRBV7-9 and TRBJ2-5, the CDR3 gives the full variable domain: DTGVSQNPRHKITKRGQNVTFRCDPISEHNRLYWYRQTLGQGPEFLTYFQNEAQLEKSRLLSDRFSAERPKGSFSTLEIQRTEQGDSAMYLCASSLGTSPWETQYFGPGTRLLVL.

This clone was recorded a few times. This chain connects TRBV12-3 or TRBV12-4 to TRBJ2-5, with D tentatively TRBD1 (6 bases). Trimming took 4 bases from V and 7 from J, leaving 10 bases between them. This CDR3 region has 12 residues. This CDR3 is CASSSLRGTQYF. The CDR3 DNA follows: TGTGCCAGCAGTTCCCTCAGGGGGACCCAGTACTTC.

The J gene is TRBJ2-5, the V gene TRBV6-5, with a weak D call TRBD2 (5 bases). Trimming removed 2 bases from V and 5 bases from J, with 15 bases in between. The CDR3 has 15 amino acids. The germline gives CDR1 MNHEY, CDR2 SVGAGI. Here the CDR3 DNA reads TGTGCCAGCAGTTACAGAGGGTTGGGAGTGGAGACCCAGTACTTC. Translation gives CASSYRGLGVETQYF.

This clone was counted a few times. The rearrangement uses TRBV7-9 and TRBJ2-1; D gene ambiguous. With 3 bases removed from V and 5 bases from J, the gap between germline ends came to 8 bases. Germline V CDR1 and CDR2: SEHNR, FQNEAQ (reference sequence). The CDR3 runs to 13 residues. The CDR3 DNA sequence: TGTGCCAGCAGCTTTTTTACGGACAATGAGCAGTTCTTC. Translation gives CASSFFTDNEQFF.

V gene TRBV28 combines with J gene TRBJ1-5; D remains ambiguous. CDR1 is MDHEN, CDR2 SYDVKM, per germline. The CDR3 covers 16 residues. Trimming took 6 bases from V and 0 from J, leaving 15 bases between them. The CDR3: CASRGRRLYSNQPQHF. The CDR3 bases are TGTGCCAGCAGGGGGAGGAGACTCTATAGCAATCAGCCCCAGCATTTT.

The chain is built from TRBV25-1 and TRBJ2-2; 14 bases are a match to TRBD2. The length of the CDR3 is 17 residues. Unmatched junction bases numbered 4, after V lost 3 bases and J lost 4 bases. Looked up from germline, CDR1 is MGHDK and CDR2 is SYGVNS. CDR3: CASSDPTSGGATGELFF. The CDR3 DNA reads TGTGCCAGCAGTGATCCGACTAGCGGGGGGGCCACCGGGGAGCTGTTTTTT.